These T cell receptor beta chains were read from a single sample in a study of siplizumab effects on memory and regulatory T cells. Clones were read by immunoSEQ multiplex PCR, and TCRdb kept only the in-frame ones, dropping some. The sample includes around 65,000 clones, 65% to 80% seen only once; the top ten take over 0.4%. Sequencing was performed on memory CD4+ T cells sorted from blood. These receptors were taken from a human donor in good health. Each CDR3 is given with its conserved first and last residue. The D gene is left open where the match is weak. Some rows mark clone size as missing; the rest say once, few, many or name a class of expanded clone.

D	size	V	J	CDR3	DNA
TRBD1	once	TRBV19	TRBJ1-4	CASRDSATNEKLFF	TGTGCCAGCCGGGACAGCGCAACTAATGAAAAACTGTTTTTT
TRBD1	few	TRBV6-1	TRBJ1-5	CASSQVSGGSANQPQHF	TGTGCCAGCAGTCAAGTCTCAGGGGGCAGTGCGAATCAGCCCCAGCATTTT
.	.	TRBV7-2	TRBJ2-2	CASSLAQNTGELFF	TGTGCCAGCAGCTTAGCTCAGAACACCGGGGAGCTGTTTTTT
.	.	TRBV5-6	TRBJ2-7	CASSLGVLSYEQYF	TGTGCCAGCAGCTTGGGGGTTCTCTCCTACGAGCAGTACTTC
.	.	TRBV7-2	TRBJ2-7	CASGPGLGAGGEQYF	TGTGCCAGCGGCCCTGGGTTAGGGGCAGGTGGGGAGCAGTACTTC
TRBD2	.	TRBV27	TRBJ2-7	CASSLSLAGGEQYF	TGTGCCAGCAGTTTATCCCTAGCGGGCGGCGAGCAGTACTTC
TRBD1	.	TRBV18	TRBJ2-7	CASSPPGRGQDAWNYEQYF	TGTGCCAGCTCACCACCGGGCAGGGGACAGGATGCCTGGAACTACGAGCAGTACTTC
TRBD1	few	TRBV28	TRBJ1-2	CASSQGQYGYTF	TGTGCCAGCAGTCAGGGACAGTATGGCTACACCTTC
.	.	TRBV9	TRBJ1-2	CASSPRTVLDDGYTF	TGTGCCAGCAGCCCGAGGACAGTGCTAGACGATGGCTACACCTTC
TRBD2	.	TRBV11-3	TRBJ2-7	CASSLVYGGTYEQYF	TGTGCCAGCAGCTTAGTATACGGGGGGACCTACGAGCAGTACTTC
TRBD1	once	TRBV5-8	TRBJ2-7	CASSPGTGLNYEQYF	TGTGCCAGCAGCCCCGGGACAGGGCTCAACTACGAGCAGTACTTC
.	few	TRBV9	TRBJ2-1	CASSVGRVAEQFF	TGTGCCAGCAGCGTAGGAAGGGTTGCTGAGCAGTTCTTC
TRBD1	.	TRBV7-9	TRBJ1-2	CASNNRGNGYTF	TGTGCCAGCAACAACAGGGGGAACGGCTACACCTTC
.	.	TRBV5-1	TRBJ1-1	CASSPHNPGEAFF	TGCGCCAGCAGCCCCCACAACCCGGGTGAAGCTTTCTTT
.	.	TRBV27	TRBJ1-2	CASRTPQANYGYTF	TGTGCCAGCCGTACACCACAGGCGAACTATGGCTACACCTTC
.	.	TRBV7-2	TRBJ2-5	CASSPLGETQYF	TGTGCCAGCAGCCCTCTAGGGGAGACCCAGTACTTC
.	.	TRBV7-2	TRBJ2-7	CASTLFGEQYF	TGTGCCAGCACGCTGTTTGGCGAGCAGTACTTC
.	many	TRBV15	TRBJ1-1	CATSSLNPGQTEAFF	TGTGCCACCAGCAGTCTCAACCCGGGGCAGACTGAAGCTTTCTTT
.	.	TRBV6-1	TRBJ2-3	CASLETDTQYF	TGTGCCAGCCTAGAGACAGATACGCAGTATTTT
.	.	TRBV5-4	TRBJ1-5	CASSPAPLSNQPQHF	TGTGCCAGCAGCCCGGCTCCGCTTAGCAATCAGCCCCAGCATTTT
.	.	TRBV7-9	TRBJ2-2	CASTISAGGELFF	TGTGCCAGCACAATTTCGGCGGGCGGGGAGCTGTTTTTT
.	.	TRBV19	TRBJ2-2	CASKVDRLNTGELFF	TGTGCCAGTAAAGTCGACAGACTTAACACCGGGGAGCTGTTTTTT
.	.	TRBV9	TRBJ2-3	CASSVDGVADTQYF	TGTGCCAGCAGCGTAGACGGAGTCGCAGATACGCAGTATTTT
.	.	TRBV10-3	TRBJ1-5	CAISESRGGDQPQHF	TGTGCCATCAGTGAGTCCCGAGGGGGAGATCAGCCCCAGCATTTT
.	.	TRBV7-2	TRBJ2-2	CASSFTGELFF	TGTGCCAGCAGCTTTACCGGGGAGCTGTTTTTT